Sequencing of this TCR beta chain was carried out in a study of blood T cell repertoires in COVID-19 (TCRdb year 2020). Turning to the overall study: The collaborator samples originated in the United States, Italy and Spain and spanned the acute and convalescent phases of COVID-19. Where HLA class I and class II types were available, the types were taken from metadata supplied by the sample provider, not from assay-based typing. A de-identified subject ID, COVID-19 status, age in years and sex were almost always included in the sample metadata. Subjects who had been exposed to COVID-19, were actively infected with it, or had recovered from it provided the deeply sampled blood TCRbeta repertoires that made up the dataset. The prospective study material was composed of cDNA or gDNA derived from T cells, B-cell-depleted T cells, or PBMCs. The repertoires were released in a freely available public database meant as a resource for research on the immune response to SARS-CoV-2. The samples were drawn from two sources: the first 160 participants of the ongoing ImmuneRACE study, and over 950 subjects contributed by 6 global collaborators.

Including the terminal cysteine and phenylalanine, the CDR3 comprises 14 residues. The CDR3 DNA has 42 bases and is translated from base 1. Clipping removes 8 bases from V and 8 bases from J, with 13 as the unmatched junction base count. Per the germline V gene (reference sequence), MNHEY is the CDR1 and SMNVEV is the CDR2. The research as a whole found: Clinical and demographic metadata were provided uncurated, with the amount varying by source and participant.

About this clone: Its antigen is unknown. No much larger clone is present one base from it, and per-base qualities are unavailable.

Whole blood was collected in K2EDTA tubes by collaborating institutions according to the institutions' own protocols. For TCRbeta analysis, collaborators shipped samples as frozen whole blood, isolated PBMCs, or DNA extracted from either of those sample types. TCRbeta CDR3 regions were amplified from genomic DNA by means of the immunoSEQ Assay, a bias-controlled multiplex PCR. Regarding the original processing steps: The number of nucleated cells in each sample was estimated from the amplification of reference gene primers within the assay. To quantify the absolute abundance of each unique TCRbeta CDR3 rearrangement, sequence reads were collapsed and filtered. For each sample, productive Simpson clonality was calculated by taking the square root of Simpson's diversity index across productive rearrangements. The table was pulled from immuneACCESS by TCRdb, which kept in-frame rearrangements only. Such tables lose some clones; where checked, under half of the loss comes from unresolved V genes, and the rest has no known cause. The DNA gave D and trimming, while V, J and clone size come from that table. The sample yields 95,000 to 150,000 clones; 85% were counted once. In total, the top ten clones hold 11% of the sample.

The chain links TRBV27 with TRBJ1-1, with 8 central nucleotides matching TRBD1. This receptor was taken from a man older than 75 with acute or convalescent COVID-19. Sequenced material: peripheral blood. The CDR3 is CASGAGGRITEAFF. The sequenced DNA is TGTGCCAGCGGGGCAGGGGGCCGTATTACAGAAGCTTTCTTT.